The 30 T cell receptor delta chains below all came from one sample that was sequenced in a study of gamma-delta chains in newborns, infants, children (dated 2019 in TCRdb). Sequencing was carried out with an Illumina MiSeq. TCRdb called clones afresh from the public reads with CATT; identical DNA rows were later merged. For this sample there are fewer than 4,500 delta-chain clones; 0.64% appear just once. The ten largest clonotypes hold about 15% of the sample. Input material: blood. The receptors come from a child who was a newborn, infant or young child, either healthy, febrile or measles-vaccinated (not recorded which).

Regarding this clone: The amino acid sequence in TCRdb belongs to a much larger clone and departs from this DNA's translation at residue 15, likely a sequencing read error; the sequence shown is translated from the DNA. The chain employs TRDV2 and TRDJ3; 10 nucleotides match TRDD3. CDR1 and CDR2 from the germline V gene are GEAIGNYY and EKD. The CDR3 has 17 residues. CDR3 nucleotide sequence: TGTGCCTGTGACACTGGGGGATACTCCTGGGACACCCGACAGATATTTTTC. It translates to CACDTGGYSWDTRQIFF.

This clone was counted only a few times. This likely came from a read error, as a far larger clone is one base away. This sample includes further DNA sequences coding for the same CDR3. V usage is TRDV2 and J usage is TRDJ2; the D gene is possibly TRDD3 (5 bases). Trimming cost V 0 bases and J 1 base, with 20 bases left between them. The CDR3 sequence is 19 residues long. In germline, CDR1 is GEAIGNYY, CDR2 EKD. For the CDR3, the DNA is TGTGCCTGTGACACCGCGGGGACCGGGGGCTATATTTTGACAGCACAACTCTTCTTT. Encoded protein: CACDTAGTGGYILTAQLFF.

This clone has just a few counts. The protein given by TCRdb reflects a much larger clone and differs at residue 8 from this DNA's translation, likely from a read error; the protein shown is the DNA's translation. This chain joins TRDV2 and TRDJ2; 8 nucleotides align to TRDD3. Germline CDR1 and CDR2: GEAIGNYY and EKD. The CDR3 runs 16 residues. The CDR3 DNA follows: TGTGCCTGTGACGTACTGGGGGGTACTTTGACAGCACAGCTCTTCTTT. Amino acids: CACDVLGGTLTAQLFF.

With regard to this clone: This DNA's translation and the protein TCRdb lists, from a much larger clone, do not match at residue 13, likely due to a read error; the protein shown is translated from the DNA. The chain couples TRDV2 to TRDJ3; the match to TRDD3 covers 10 bases. CDR1 and CDR2 (germline): GEAIGNYY, EKD. The CDR3 spans 18 residues. CDR3 nucleotide sequence: TGTGCCTGTGACACCGGGGGATACGGGACCTGGGACGCCCGACAGATGTTTTTC. It codes for CACDTGGYGTWDARQMFF.

Concerning this clone itself: The TCRdb protein comes from a much larger clone and disagrees with this DNA's translation at residue 5, likely due to a read error; the protein given here is derived from the DNA. This chain links TRDV2 with TRDJ2; 10 bases line up with TRDD3. CDR1 and CDR2 (germline): GEAIGNYY, EKD. The CDR3 length is 16 residues. The V segment lost 3 bases and the J segment 1 base; nucleotides outside the gene matches: 4. The CDR3 is CACDALGDILTAQLFF. Here the CDR3 DNA reads TGTGCCTGTGACGCCCTGGGGGATATTTTGACAGCACAACTCTTCTTT.

To note about this clone: TCRdb shows a much larger clone's protein in place of this DNA's translation, and the two differ at residue 11, likely through a read error; the protein shown is translated from the DNA. This chain uses TRDV2 with TRDJ3; 10 nucleotides agree with TRDD3. This CDR3 has 19 amino acids. V dropped 0 bases and J dropped 2; count of bases not matched to a gene: 6. Germline V lookup: CDR1 GEAIGNYY, CDR2 EKD. The CDR3 region is CACDTAGGYAPWDTRQMFF. The CDR3 DNA reads TGTGCCTGTGACACCGCAGGGGGATACGCGCCCTGGGACACCCGACAGATGTTTTTC.

Of note for this clone: Translating this DNA gives a protein that differs at residue 7 from the TCRdb one, which belongs to a much larger clone; a read error is likely, and the protein shown is this translation. The genes are TRDV2 and TRDJ2, with D unresolved. This CDR3 spans 15 amino acids. Per the germline V gene, CDR1 is GEAIGNYY and CDR2 is EKD. V was pared by 1 base and J by 1 base, with 9 bases between. This CDR3 reads CACDTGRYLTAQLFF. Written as DNA, the CDR3 is TGTGCCTGTGACACTGGGAGATATTTGACAGCACAACTCTTCTTT.

This clone was seen a few times. TCRdb records a much larger clone's protein for this DNA, with a difference at residue 8 that likely arises from a read error; the protein given is the translation of the DNA. J is TRDJ3 and V is TRDV2; D is unresolved. From germline, CDR1 is GEAIGNYY and CDR2 EKD. The V gene lost 0 bases and the J gene lost 4 bases, with 9 bases spanning the gap. CDR3 size: 16 residues. The CDR3 spells CACDTAGVWDTRQMFF. The CDR3 bases are TGTGCCTGTGACACCGCCGGGGTATGGGACACCCGACAGATGTTTTTC.

This clone is medium-sized (0.01 to 0.1%) by share. A clone one base away is much larger, so this may be a read error. The J gene is TRDJ3, the V gene TRDV2; 7 bases line up with TRDD3. The CDR3 spans 16 residues. Germline values: CDR1 GEAIGNYY, CDR2 EKD. The CDR3 coding sequence is TGTGCCTGTGACTGGGGGAGCTCCTGGGACACCCGACGGATGTTTTTC. It encodes CACDWGSSWDTRRMFF.

This clone was recorded a few times. The mismatch at residue 8 between this DNA's translation and the TCRdb protein of a much larger clone likely reflects a read error; the protein shown is translated from the DNA. The chain has TRDV2 and TRDJ3, with TRDD3 matching over 7 bases. CDR1 and CDR2 from the germline V gene are GEAIGNYY and EKD. This CDR3 region has 18 residues. V shed 2 bases and J 2 bases; nucleotides not matched to a gene: 8. CDR3 sequence (DNA): TGTGCCTGTGACATACTGGGGAATAACGCCTGGGACACCCGACAGATGTTTTTC. Amino acid sequence: CACDILGNNAWDTRQMFF.

In its sample, this clone was seen a few times. The mismatch at residue 3 between this DNA's translation and the TCRdb protein of a much larger clone likely reflects a read error; the protein shown is translated from the DNA. V and J are TRDV2 and TRDJ3, with D uncertain. CDR1 is GEAIGNYY, CDR2 EKD, per germline. CDR3 length: 18 amino acids. The CDR3 coding sequence is TGTGCCCGTGACACAGGAGGGAGCCGCTCCTGGGACACCCGACAGATGTTTTTC. This sequence encodes CARDTGGSRSWDTRQMFF.

In this sample, this clone turned up a few times. This may be a read error, as it is one base from a much larger clone. The same CDR3 can be traced to other DNA sequences in this sample. The gene calls are TRDV2 and TRDJ3; 10 bases agree with TRDD3. CDR1 and CDR2 (germline): GEAIGNYY, EKD. The CDR3 loop spans 17 amino acids. The CDR3 region is CACDILGDWRDTRQMFF. The CDR3 nucleotides read TGTGCCTGTGACATACTGGGGGATTGGAGGGACACCCGACAGATGTTCTTC.

Notes on this clone: TCRdb has a much larger clone's protein, which differs at residue 8 from the translation of this DNA, likely because of a read error; what is shown is the protein translated from the DNA. The CDR3 protein is CACDTVGEYGYTDKLIF. DNA of the CDR3: TGTGCCTGTGACACCGTTGGGGAATACGGGTACACCGATAAACTCATCTTT. The chain carries TRDV2 and TRDJ1; D perhaps matches TRDD3 (5 bases). From germline, CDR1 is GEAIGNYY and CDR2 EKD. The CDR3 spans 17 residues. V was clipped by 0 bases and J by 0 bases, with 16 bases between them.

By share, this clone counts as medium-sized (0.01 to 0.1%). V is TRDV1 and J is TRDJ1; 8 bases fit TRDD2. CDR3 length: 20 residues. V was pared by 0 bases and J by 10 bases, with 25 bases of the junction left unmatched. The germline V gene encodes CDR1 TSWWSYY and CDR2 QGS. The DNA of the CDR3 is TGTGCTCTTGGGGAACTAAAGAACATTCCTTCTTCCTACCCGAAAGAAGGACTCATCTTT. Translating gives CALGELKNIPSSYPKEGLIF.

This clone was observed a handful of times. A read error likely explains why the TCRdb protein, taken from a much larger clone, differs from this DNA's translation at residue 3; the protein shown is translated from the DNA. This chain uses TRDV2 with TRDJ3; 7 bases fit TRDD3. Germline V gene lookup returns CDR1 GEAIGNYY and CDR2 EKD. The CDR3 totals 18 residues. The CDR3 coding sequence is TGTGCCCGTGATCTACTGGGGATCTCCTCCTGGGACACCCGACAGATGTTTTTC. Translation gives CARDLLGISSWDTRQMFF.

This clone turned up a few times. Only one base separates this from a far larger clonotype, so it likely reflects a read error. The gene calls are TRDV2 and TRDJ3; 11 bases map to TRDD3. From germline, CDR1 is GEAIGNYY and CDR2 EKD. V was clipped by 0 bases and J by 5 bases; unmatched bases: 14. The CDR3 contains 21 residues. The CDR3 DNA reads TGTGCCTGTGACACCGTACTGGGGGATAAATGGTTTTCCCGGGACACCCGACAGATGTTTTTC. Translation: CACDTVLGDKWFSRDTRQMFF.

A note on this clone: The mismatch at residue 5 between this DNA's translation and the TCRdb protein of a much larger clone likely reflects a read error; the protein shown is translated from the DNA. The chain combines TRDV2 with TRDJ2; 9 nucleotides agree with TRDD3. Trimming removed 3 bases from V and 4 bases from J; junction bases left unmatched: 8. The CDR3 runs to 16 residues. CDR1 and CDR2 (germline): GEAIGNYY, EKD. The CDR3 DNA reads TGTGCCTGTGACGCCGTGGGGATACGCGGGACAGCACAACTCTTCTTT. Translated, it gives CACDAVGIRGTAQLFF.

Concerning this clone itself: The protein TCRdb gives is from a much larger clone and does not agree with this DNA's translation at residue 16, likely a read error; the protein shown here comes from the DNA. J is TRDJ3 and V is TRDV2; the D call may be TRDD2 or TRDD3 (6 bases each). CDR1 and CDR2 (germline): GEAIGNYY, EKD. CDR3 length: 18 amino acids. CDR3 DNA: TGTGCCTGTGACACCTGGGGGTCTTCCTCCTGGGACACCCGACAGACGTTTTTC. It encodes CACDTWGSSSWDTRQTFF.

On this clone: This likely traces to a read error, being one base from a far larger clone. Other DNA variants within this sample encode the same CDR3. This rearrangement joins TRAV29/DV5 to TRDJ2; the match to TRDD3 covers 8 bases. The CDR3 contains 17 residues. Germline values: CDR1 NSMFDY, CDR2 ISSIKDK. V shed 5 bases, J shed 2 bases, and the junction held 14 bases outside the gene matches. CDR3 sequence (DNA): TGTGCAGCGCAACTACTGGGGGCCAACTGCTTGACAGCACAACTCTTCTTT. Translation gives CAAQLLGANCLTAQLFF.

This clone was found a few times. For this DNA, TCRdb reports the protein of a much larger clone, which diverges at residue 8, most likely from a read error; the protein presented here is translated directly from the DNA. The V and J genes are TRDV2 and TRDJ2; TRDD3 matches 7 bases. V trimming: 4 bases; J trimming: 0 bases; junction bases outside the gene matches: 10. CDR3 length: 17 amino acids. The V gene's germline CDR1 is GEAIGNYY and CDR2 EKD. The CDR3 sequence: CACDLLGITPLTAQLFF. CDR3 nucleotides: TGTGCCTGTGATTTACTGGGGATTACGCCTTTGACAGCACAACTCTTCTTT.

This chain uses TRDV2 with TRDJ3, with D uncertain. Germline V gives CDR1 GEAIGNYY, CDR2 EKD. The CDR3 is 18 residues long. V was trimmed by 0 bases and J by 0 bases, leaving 11 bases between them. The CDR3 here is CACDTVVASSWDTRQMFF. CDR3 DNA sequence: TGTGCCTGTGACACCGTAGTGGCAAGCTCCTGGGACACCCGACAGATGTTTTTC.

For this clone: The protein held in TCRdb is that of a much larger clone and does not match this DNA's translation at residue 9, likely because of a read error; the protein shown is translated from the DNA. This CDR3 is CACDNTGGCSWDTRQMFF. CDR3 nucleotides: TGTGCCTGTGACAATACTGGGGGATGCTCCTGGGACACCCGACAGATGTTTTTC. The chain couples TRDV2 to TRDJ3; 10 nucleotides line up with TRDD3. This CDR3 is built from 18 residues. From germline, CDR1 is GEAIGNYY and CDR2 EKD. The V gene end was trimmed by 2 bases and the J gene end by 0 bases; junction bases not matched to a gene: 3.

Note on this clone: The TCRdb record carries a much larger clone's protein, which differs from this DNA's translation at residue 9; a read error is the likely cause, and the protein listed here is the DNA translation. V is TRDV2 and J is TRDJ3, with 9 bases lining up with TRDD3. From germline, CDR1 is GEAIGNYY and CDR2 EKD. This CDR3 contains 18 residues. The V and J ends lost 2 bases and 0 bases, in that order; junction bases with no gene match: 4. The CDR3 region is CACDILGENSWDTRQMFF. CDR3 DNA sequence: TGTGCCTGTGACATACTGGGGGAGAACTCCTGGGACACCCGACAGATGTTTTTC.

Relative to its sample, this clone is large. Other DNA sequences in this specimen translate into the identical CDR3. This CDR3 is CACDVLGDLTAQLFF. The CDR3 bases are TGTGCCTGTGACGTACTGGGGGATTTGACAGCACAACTCTTCTTT. The chain joins TRDV2 to TRDJ2; TRDD3 matches at 9 bases. The CDR3 is 15 residues long. The J segment lost 1 base and the V segment lost 3 bases, leaving 2 bases of the junction unmatched. CDR1 is GEAIGNYY and CDR2 is EKD in the germline V gene.

This clone came up a few times. At residue 4, the TCRdb amino acid sequence and the translated nucleotide sequence differ, so the protein here is the DNA translation. The chain carries TRDV2 and TRDJ1; D is perhaps TRDD3 (6 bases). The CDR3 contains 14 residues. Looked up from germline, CDR1 is GEAIGNYY and CDR2 is EKD. Trimming cost V 5 bases and J 4 bases, with 16 bases left between them. The CDR3 protein is CACGDVGGFDKLIF. For the CDR3, the DNA is TGTGCCTGTGGCGACGTGGGGGGGTTCGATAAACTCATCTTT.

A word on this clone: TCRdb's protein, taken from a much larger clone, differs from this DNA's translation at residue 10, likely owing to a read error; the protein displayed comes from the DNA. V usage is TRDV2 and J usage is TRDJ1; 8 bases are a match to TRDD3. The CDR3 has 18 residues. Germline V lookup: CDR1 GEAIGNYY, CDR2 EKD. J gave up 0 bases and V 3 bases, and 14 bases lay outside the gene matches. The CDR3 coding sequence is TGTGCCTGTGACTTACTCGTACTGGGGGGTACGAACACCGATAAACTCATCTTT. Its protein product is CACDLLVLGGTNTDKLIF.

Concerning this clone itself: Given a far larger clone just one base away, this is likely a sequencing read error. In the same sample, other DNA sequences code for this CDR3. V gene TRDV2 combines with J gene TRDJ2, with TRDD3 identical over 11 bases. The CDR3 totals 15 residues. CDR1 GEAIGNYY and CDR2 EKD come from the germline V gene. CDR3 amino acids: CACDTLGDMTAQLFF. The DNA of the CDR3 is TGTGCCTGTGACACACTGGGGGATATGACGGCACAACTCTTCTTT.

On this clone: A far larger clone is off by one base, so a read error is likely. The sample carries other DNA sequences with the same CDR3. The rearrangement links TRDV2 to TRDJ2, with 8 bases lining up with TRDD3. Germline values: CDR1 GEAIGNYY, CDR2 EKD. CDR3 length: 14 residues. The CDR3 DNA sequence: TGTGCCTGTGACACCTGGGGGATGACAGCGCAACTCTTCTTT. Translating gives CACDTWGMTAQLFF.

This clone came up a few times. This may arise from a read error, as a much more abundant clone is one base away. This CDR3 is also generated by other DNA sequences in the sample. The V and J genes are TRDV2 and TRDJ2; 7 bases align to TRDD3. V shed 0 bases, J shed 0 bases, and the junction held 6 bases outside the gene matches. This CDR3 has 17 amino acids. Germline CDR1 and CDR2: GEAIGNYY and EKD. In DNA, the CDR3 is TGTGCCTGTGACACCCTAGGGGATAGAGCTTTGACAGCACAACTCTTCTTT. This gives the protein CACDTLGDRALTAQLFF.

This clone was counted between two and nine times. This DNA's translation differs at residue 12 from TCRdb's protein, which comes from a much larger clone; a read error is likely, and the protein shown is translated from the DNA. The rearrangement links TRDV2 to TRDJ2; TRDD3 aligns across 12 bases. There are 18 residues in the CDR3. The germline CDR1 and CDR2 sequences are GEAIGNYY and EKD. The CDR3 region has the DNA TGTGCCTGTGACACCATTGTACTGGGGGATACTTTTACAGCACAACTCTTCTTT. The encoded protein is CACDTIVLGDTFTAQLFF.